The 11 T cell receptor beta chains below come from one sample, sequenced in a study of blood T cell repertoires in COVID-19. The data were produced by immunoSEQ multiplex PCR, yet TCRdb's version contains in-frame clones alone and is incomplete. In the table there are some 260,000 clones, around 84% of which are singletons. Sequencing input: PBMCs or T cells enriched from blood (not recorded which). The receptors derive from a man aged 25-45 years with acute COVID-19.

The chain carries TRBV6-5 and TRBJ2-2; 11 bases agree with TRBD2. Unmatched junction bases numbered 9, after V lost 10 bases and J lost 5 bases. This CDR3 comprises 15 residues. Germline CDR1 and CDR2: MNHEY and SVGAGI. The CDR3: CATYSGRARTGELFF. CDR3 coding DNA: TGTGCCACCTATAGCGGGAGGGCCCGAACCGGGGAGCTGTTTTTT.

CDR3 region: CASSQDLGQGSLVAQYF. In DNA form, the CDR3 reads TGTGCCAGCAGCCAAGATCTTGGACAGGGGTCCTTGGTGGCCCAGTACTTC. J is TRBJ2-5 and V is TRBV11-3; 9 nucleotides line up with TRBD1. The CDR3 is 17 residues long. Germline V gene sequence: CDR1 SGHNT, CDR2 YENEEA. Trimming took 5 bases from V and 9 from J; bases not matched to a gene: 19.

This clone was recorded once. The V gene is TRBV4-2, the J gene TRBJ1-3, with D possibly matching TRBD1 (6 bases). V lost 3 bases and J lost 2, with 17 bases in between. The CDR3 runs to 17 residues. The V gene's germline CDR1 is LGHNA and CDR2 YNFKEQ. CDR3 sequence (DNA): TGTGCCAGCAGCCAGGCAGCAGGGGACCCTCCTGGAAACACCATATATTTT. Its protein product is CASSQAAGDPPGNTIYF.

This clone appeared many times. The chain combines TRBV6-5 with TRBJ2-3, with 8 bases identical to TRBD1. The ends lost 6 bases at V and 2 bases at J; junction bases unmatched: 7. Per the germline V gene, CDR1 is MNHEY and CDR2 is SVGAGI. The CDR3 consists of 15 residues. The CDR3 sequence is CASSETQGATDTQYF. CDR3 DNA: TGTGCCAGCAGCGAGACGCAGGGGGCCACAGATACGCAGTATTTT.

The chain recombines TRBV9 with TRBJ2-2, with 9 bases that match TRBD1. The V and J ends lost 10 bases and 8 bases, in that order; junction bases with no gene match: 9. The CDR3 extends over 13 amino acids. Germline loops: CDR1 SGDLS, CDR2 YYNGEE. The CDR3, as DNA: TGTGCCTCGACCGACAGGGGGGCGGGGGAGCTGTTTTTT. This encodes CASTDRGAGELFF.

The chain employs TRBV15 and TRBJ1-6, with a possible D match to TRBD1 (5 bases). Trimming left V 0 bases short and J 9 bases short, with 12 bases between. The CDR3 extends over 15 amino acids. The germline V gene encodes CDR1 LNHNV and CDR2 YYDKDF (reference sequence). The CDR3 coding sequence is TGTGCCACCAGCAGAGATCAGGACAATCCTTCACCCCTCCACTTT. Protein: CATSRDQDNPSPLHF.

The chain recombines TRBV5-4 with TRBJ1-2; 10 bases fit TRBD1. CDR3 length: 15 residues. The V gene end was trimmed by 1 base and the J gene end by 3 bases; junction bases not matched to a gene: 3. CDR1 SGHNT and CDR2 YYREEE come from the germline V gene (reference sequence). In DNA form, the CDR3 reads TGTGCCAGCAGCTTGCAGGACAGGGGGTACTATGGCTACACCTTC. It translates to CASSLQDRGYYGYTF.

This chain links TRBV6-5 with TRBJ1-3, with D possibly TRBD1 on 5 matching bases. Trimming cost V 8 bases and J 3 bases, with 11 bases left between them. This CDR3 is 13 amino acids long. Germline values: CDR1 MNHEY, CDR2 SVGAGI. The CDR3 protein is CASVQGSGNTIYF. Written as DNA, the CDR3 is TGTGCCAGCGTTCAGGGAAGTGGAAACACCATATATTTT.

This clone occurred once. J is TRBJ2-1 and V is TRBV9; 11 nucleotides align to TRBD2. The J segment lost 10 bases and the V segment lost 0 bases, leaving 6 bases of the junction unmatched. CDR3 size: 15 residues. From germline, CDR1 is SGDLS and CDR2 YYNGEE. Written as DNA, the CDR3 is TGTGCCAGCAGCGTAGGTAGCGGGAGGGCCGCCGAGCAGTTCTTC. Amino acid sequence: CASSVGSGRAAEQFF. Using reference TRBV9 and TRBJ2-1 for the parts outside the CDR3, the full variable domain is DSGVTQTPKHLITATGQRVTLRCSPRSGDLSVYWYQQSLDQGLQFLIQYYNGEERAKGNILERFSAQQFPDLHSELNLSSLELGDSALYFCASSVGSGRAAEQFFGPGTRLTVL.

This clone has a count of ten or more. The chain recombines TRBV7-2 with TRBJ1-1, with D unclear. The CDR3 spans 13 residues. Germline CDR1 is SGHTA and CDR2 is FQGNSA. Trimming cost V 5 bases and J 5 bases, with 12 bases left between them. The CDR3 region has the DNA TGTGCCAGCAGCCTCTCGACGGAGACTGAAGCTTTCTTT. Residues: CASSLSTETEAFF.

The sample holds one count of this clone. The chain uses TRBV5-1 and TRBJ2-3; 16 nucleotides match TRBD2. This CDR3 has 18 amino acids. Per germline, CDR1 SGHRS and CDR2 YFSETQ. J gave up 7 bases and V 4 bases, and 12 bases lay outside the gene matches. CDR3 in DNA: TGCGCCAGCAGCCCACTTGGGACTAGCGGGGGGGCTGGTAATACGCAGTATTTT. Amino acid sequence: CASSPLGTSGGAGNTQYF. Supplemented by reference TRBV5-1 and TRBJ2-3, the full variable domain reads KAGVTQTPRYLIKTRGQQVTLSCSPISGHRSVSWYQQTPGQGLQFLFEYFSETQRNKGNFPGRFSGRQFSNSRSEMNVSTLELGDSALYLCASSPLGTSGGAGNTQYFGPGTRLTVL.